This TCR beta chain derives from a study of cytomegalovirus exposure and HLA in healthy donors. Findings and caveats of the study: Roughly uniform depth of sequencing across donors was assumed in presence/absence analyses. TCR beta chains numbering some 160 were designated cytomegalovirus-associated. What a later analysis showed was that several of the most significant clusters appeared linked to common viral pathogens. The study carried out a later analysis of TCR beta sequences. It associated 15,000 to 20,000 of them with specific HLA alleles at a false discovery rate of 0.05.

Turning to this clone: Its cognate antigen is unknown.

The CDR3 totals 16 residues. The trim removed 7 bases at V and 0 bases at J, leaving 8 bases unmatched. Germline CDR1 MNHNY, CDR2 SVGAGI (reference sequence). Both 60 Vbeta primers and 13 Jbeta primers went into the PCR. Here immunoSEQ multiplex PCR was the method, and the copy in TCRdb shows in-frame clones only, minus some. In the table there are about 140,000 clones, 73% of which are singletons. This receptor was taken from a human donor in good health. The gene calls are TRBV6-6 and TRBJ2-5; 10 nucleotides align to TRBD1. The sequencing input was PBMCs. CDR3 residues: CASNPKGQGYQETQYF. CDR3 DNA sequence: TGTGCCAGCAATCCCAAGGGACAGGGGTACCAAGAGACCCAGTACTTC.